The next 24 T cell receptor beta chains were all read from a single sample in a study of shared clonotypes between healthy human individuals (dated by TCRdb to 2018 to 2020). The method behind the library was the immunoSEQ multiplex PCR assay. TCRdb stores this immuneACCESS table with in-frame sequences only. Part of the clones is absent; in the studies checked, under half of the shortfall reflects unresolved V genes, and no reason is known for the rest. Here the sample has 550,000 to 700,000 clones; approximately 73% occur a single time. The ten top clones hold under 2% of the sample. Sample: memory CD4+ T cells sorted from blood. The cell subset or site label on this specimen signifies: CD45RA-negative fraction. The receptors stem from a woman in her twenties or thirties in good health.

This clone appeared a few times. Other DNA sequences in this specimen translate into the identical CDR3. The V call is TRBV5-1, the J call TRBJ2-7; no firm D call. The V end was cut by 1 base, the J end by 3 bases, with 5 bases between. Germline lookup yields CDR1 SGHRS and CDR2 YFSETQ. CDR3 length: 12 amino acids. As DNA, the CDR3 is TGCGCCAGCAGCTTGTCGGACTACGAGCAGTACTTC. Its translation: CASSLSDYEQYF.

The J gene is TRBJ2-1, the V gene TRBV6-5; TRBD2 might be the D (6 bases). Germline V lookup: CDR1 MNHEY, CDR2 SVGAGI. This CDR3 is 14 amino acids long. Trimming took 1 base from V and 7 from J, leaving 11 bases between them. The CDR3 nucleotides read TGTGCCAGCAGTTACTACCGGGAGAGGAATGAGCAGTTCTTC. Protein sequence: CASSYYRERNEQFF.

The genes are TRBV28 and TRBJ1-1, with D possibly being TRBD1 (5 bases). This CDR3 contains 15 residues. Germline-derived CDR1 and CDR2 are MDHEN and SYDVKM. With 3 bases removed from V and 0 bases from J, the gap between germline ends came to 11 bases. The CDR3 sequence is CASSFVNRMNTEAFF. In DNA form, the CDR3 reads TGTGCCAGCAGTTTTGTAAACAGGATGAACACTGAAGCTTTCTTT.

J is TRBJ2-1 and V is TRBV19; D possibly corresponds to TRBD2 (6 bases). The CDR3 runs 17 residues. Germline-derived CDR1 and CDR2 are LNHDA and SQIVND (reference sequence). Trimming stripped 5 bases from V and 0 bases from J, with 17 bases between. CDR3 bases: TGTGCCAGTAGTCTCGCGGGACTCGGAGGCTCCTACAATGAGCAGTTCTTC. This translates into CASSLAGLGGSYNEQFF.

This clone appeared a few times. The V call is TRBV19, the J call TRBJ2-4; 8 positions match TRBD1. J lost 0 bases, V lost 3 bases, and 10 bases had no gene match. The CDR3 has 18 amino acids. Germline loops: CDR1 LNHDA, CDR2 SQIVND (reference sequence). The CDR3 DNA is TGTGCCAGTAGTATCAGAACAGGGGGTAAACTAGCCAAAAACATTCAGTACTTC. It is translated as CASSIRTGGKLAKNIQYF.

The chain joins TRBV29-1 to TRBJ2-1; 8 nucleotides match TRBD1. The CDR3 consists of 16 residues. Unmatched junction bases numbered 14, after V lost 7 bases and J lost 3 bases. CDR1 is SQVTM and CDR2 is ANQGSEA in the germline V gene. CDR3 loop: CSAADGQGLGYNEQFF. CDR3 DNA sequence: TGCAGCGCCGCTGACGGACAGGGCTTAGGCTACAATGAGCAGTTCTTC.

The genes are TRBV29-1 and TRBJ1-4; TRBD1 is a possible D gene (5 bases). This CDR3 spans 14 amino acids. Germline-derived CDR1 and CDR2 are SQVTM and ANQGSEA. Deletions cut 0 bases from V and 6 bases from J, with 11 bases between. This CDR3 reads CSVEDEGNHEKLFF. The CDR3 nucleotides read TGCAGCGTTGAAGATGAGGGGAATCATGAAAAACTGTTTTTT.

Regarding this clone: The junction shows a germline mismatch at one end, possibly a read error. The V call is TRBV28, the J call TRBJ2-7; 7 bases map to TRBD1. Germline V gene lookup returns CDR1 MDHEN and CDR2 SYDVKM. The CDR3 loop spans 11 amino acids. This chain's CDR3 is CASSLKGDRDF. The CDR3 DNA follows: TGTGCCAGCAGCTTAAAGGGGGACAGAGACTTC. The whole variable domain, filled in from reference TRBV28 and TRBJ2-7, reads DVKVTQSSRYLVKRTGEKVFLECVQDMDHENMFWYRQDPGLGLRLIYFSYDVKMKEKGDIPEGYSVSREKKERFSLILESASTNQTSMYLCASSLKGDRDFGPGTRLTVT.

This clone was seen a single time. The chain recombines TRBV7-2 with TRBJ1-2; D not certain. This CDR3 contains 13 residues. V lost 3 bases and J 6 bases, leaving 11 bases between the germline ends. Germline CDR1 is SGHTA and CDR2 is FQGNSA. CDR3 in amino acids: CASSFLDIDGYTF. The CDR3 nucleotides read TGTGCCAGCAGCTTCCTAGACATAGATGGCTACACCTTC.

This clone was seen a single time. This rearrangement joins TRBV30 to TRBJ1-5; 7 bases are a match to TRBD1. This CDR3 is built from 14 residues. Trimming took 2 bases from V and 5 from J; bases not matched to a gene: 6. Germline CDR1 and CDR2: GTSNPN and SVGIG (reference sequence). The CDR3 is CAWSYGTAYQPQHF. In nucleotides, the CDR3 is TGTGCCTGGAGTTACGGGACAGCGTATCAGCCCCAGCATTTT. Full variable domain (missing parts from reference TRBV30 and TRBJ1-5): SQTIHQWPATLVQPVGSPLSLECTVEGTSNPNLYWYRQAAGRGLQLLFYSVGIGQISSEVPQNLSASRPQDRQFILSSKKLLLSDSGFYLCAWSYGTAYQPQHFGDGTRLSIL.

A single count supports this clone. The chain couples TRBV6-6 to TRBJ2-7; D unresolved. The V end lost 0 bases, the J end lost 3 bases, and 12 bases lay between the germline ends. The CDR3 length is 15 residues. Germline CDR1 MNHNY, CDR2 SVGAGI (reference sequence). The CDR3 sequence: CASSYSPEASYEQYF. The DNA for the CDR3 is TGTGCCAGCAGTTACTCCCCCGAGGCTAGCTACGAGCAGTACTTC.

The rearrangement uses TRBV28 and TRBJ1-5, with 9 bases that match TRBD1. The CDR3 contains 14 residues. V lost 6 bases, J lost 1 base, and 1 base stayed unmatched. The germline V gene has CDR1 MDHEN and CDR2 SYDVKM. The CDR3 DNA sequence: TGTGCCAGCAGACAGGGGGCCAGCAATCAGCCCCAGCATTTT. Translating gives CASRQGASNQPQHF.

This clone has just a few counts. This chain uses TRBV6-5 with TRBJ2-7; 8 bases fit TRBD1. Germline V gene lookup returns CDR1 MNHEY and CDR2 SVGAGI. V shed 5 bases, J shed 2 bases, and the junction held 5 bases outside the gene matches. The CDR3 runs to 14 residues. CDR3 in amino acids: CASSTRTGPYEQYF. The CDR3 DNA reads as TGTGCCAGCAGTACTCGGACAGGGCCCTACGAGCAGTACTTC.

This clone was picked up a small number of times. The chain recombines TRBV6-6 with TRBJ1-5; the D gene is possibly TRBD1 (5 bases). This CDR3 contains 15 residues. CDR1 is MNHNY, CDR2 SVGAGI, per germline (reference sequence). V was pared by 2 bases and J by 5 bases, with 13 bases between. The DNA of the CDR3 is TGTGCCAGCAGTTACCGGGCCTCGGGGGATCAGCCCCAGCATTTT. It encodes CASSYRASGDQPQHF.

The rearrangement uses TRBV28 and TRBJ2-7; possibly TRBD1 for D (6 bases). This CDR3 region has 14 residues. Germline V gives CDR1 MDHEN, CDR2 SYDVKM. Deletions cut 0 bases from V and 3 bases from J, with 9 bases between. The DNA of the CDR3 is TGTGCCAGCAGTTTATGGGGGGCACGCTACGAGCAGTACTTC. This translates into CASSLWGARYEQYF.

Turning to this clone: Other DNA sequences in this sample translate to the same CDR3. The rearrangement joins TRBV10-3 to TRBJ2-7; weak D call: TRBD2 (5 bases). The CDR3 consists of 14 residues. V lost 4 bases and J 0 bases, leaving 10 bases between the germline ends. In germline, CDR1 is ENHRY, CDR2 SYGVKD. CDR3 bases: TGTGCCATCAGTGGAGGGAGAGGCTCCTACGAGCAGTACTTC. This translates into CAISGGRGSYEQYF.

The chain uses TRBV4-2 and TRBJ2-4; 7 nucleotides align to TRBD2. The V segment lost 0 bases and the J segment 3 bases; nucleotides outside the gene matches: 8. CDR3 length: 17 residues. CDR1 is LGHNA and CDR2 is YNFKEQ in the germline V gene. The CDR3 loop is CASSQEGGGLGKNIQYF. The CDR3 coding sequence is TGTGCCAGCAGCCAAGAGGGGGGAGGGTTAGGCAAAAACATTCAGTACTTC.

The V and J genes are TRBV14 and TRBJ2-2; D is ambiguous. CDR1 SGHDN and CDR2 FVKESK come from the germline V gene. V lost 2 bases and J lost 5, with 12 bases in between. The CDR3 is made up of 15 amino acids. Written as DNA, the CDR3 is TGTGCCAGCAGCCAACGAGGTGTGGGGACCGGGGAGCTGTTTTTT. This translates into CASSQRGVGTGELFF.

The chain employs TRBV7-2 and TRBJ2-1, with 10 positions matching TRBD1. Germline V CDR1 and CDR2: SGHTA, FQGNSA. The length of the CDR3 is 14 residues. V lost 4 bases, J lost 15 bases, and 12 bases stayed unmatched. This chain's CDR3 is CASSSTIDRGRLFF. DNA for the CDR3: TGTGCCAGCAGCTCGACCATCGACAGGGGGCGCCTGTTCTTC.

The CDR3 DNA follows: TGTGCCAGCAGTTTGCCGGTAGGGAATCAGCCCCAGCATTTT. It codes for CASSLPVGNQPQHF. This chain joins TRBV28 and TRBJ1-5; D is unclear. Trimming took off 3 bases at V and 4 bases at J, with 10 bases between the two ends. CDR1 and CDR2 (germline): MDHEN, SYDVKM. The length of the CDR3 is 14 residues.

The chain carries TRBV5-8 and TRBJ1-1, with D perhaps TRBD1 (6 bases). Trimming left V 6 bases short and J 4 bases short, with 19 bases between. The V gene's germline CDR1 is SGHTS and CDR2 YDEGEE. This CDR3 contains 15 residues. CDR3 loop: CASTTGYGTGTEAFF. As DNA, the CDR3 is TGTGCCAGCACCACAGGGTATGGTACGGGCACTGAAGCTTTCTTT.

A word on this clone: Other DNA sequences of this sample code for an identical CDR3. J is TRBJ2-7 and V is TRBV20-1; D gene unclear. The germline V gene encodes CDR1 DFQATT and CDR2 SNEGSKA (reference sequence). CDR3 length: 11 amino acids. V gave up 2 bases and J gave up 3 bases, with 5 bases separating them. CDR3 loop: CSARQVYEQYF. For the CDR3, the DNA is TGCAGTGCTAGACAAGTCTACGAGCAGTACTTC.

The chain joins TRBV4-2 to TRBJ2-5; no clear D gene. This CDR3 has 14 residues. The V gene lost 0 bases and the J gene lost 2 bases, with 7 bases spanning the gap. Germline V lookup: CDR1 LGHNA, CDR2 YNFKEQ. The DNA of the CDR3 is TGTGCCAGCAGCCAAGAATGGCAACAAGAGACCCAGTACTTC. Protein sequence: CASSQEWQQETQYF.

V is TRBV5-1 and J is TRBJ2-2, with 13 positions matching TRBD2. The V gene's germline CDR1 is SGHRS and CDR2 YFSETQ. The CDR3 runs 15 residues. The V gene end was trimmed by 4 bases and the J gene end by 9 bases; junction bases not matched to a gene: 6. CDR3: CASSPRTSGSWELFF. The CDR3 DNA reads as TGCGCCAGCAGCCCGAGGACTAGCGGGAGTTGGGAGCTGTTTTTT.